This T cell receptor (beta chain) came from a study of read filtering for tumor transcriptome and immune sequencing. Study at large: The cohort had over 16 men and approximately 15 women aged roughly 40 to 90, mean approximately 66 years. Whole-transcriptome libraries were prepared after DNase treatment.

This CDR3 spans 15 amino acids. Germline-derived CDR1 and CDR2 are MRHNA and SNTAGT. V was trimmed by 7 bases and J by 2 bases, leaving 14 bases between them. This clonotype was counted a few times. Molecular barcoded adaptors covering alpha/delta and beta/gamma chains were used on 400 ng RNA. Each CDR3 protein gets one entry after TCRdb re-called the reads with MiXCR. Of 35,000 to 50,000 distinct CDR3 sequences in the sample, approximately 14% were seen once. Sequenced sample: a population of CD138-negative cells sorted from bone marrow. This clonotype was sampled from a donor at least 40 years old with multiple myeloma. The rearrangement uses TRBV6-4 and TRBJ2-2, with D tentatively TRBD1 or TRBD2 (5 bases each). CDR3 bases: TGTGCCAGCACCACCAACGGGACCAACACCGGGGAGCTGTTTTTT. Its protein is CASTTNGTNTGELFF.